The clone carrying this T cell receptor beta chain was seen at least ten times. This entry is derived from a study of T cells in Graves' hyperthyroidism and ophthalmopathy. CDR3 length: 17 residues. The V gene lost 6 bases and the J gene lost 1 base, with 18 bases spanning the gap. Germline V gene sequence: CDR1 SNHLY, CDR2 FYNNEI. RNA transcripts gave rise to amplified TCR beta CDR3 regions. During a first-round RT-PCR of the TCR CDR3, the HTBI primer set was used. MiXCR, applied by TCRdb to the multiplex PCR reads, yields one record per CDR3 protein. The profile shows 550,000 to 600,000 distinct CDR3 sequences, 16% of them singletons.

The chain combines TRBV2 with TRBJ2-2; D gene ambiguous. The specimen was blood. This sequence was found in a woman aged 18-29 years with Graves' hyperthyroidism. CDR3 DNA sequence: TGTGCCAGCAGCAAACCCGCCAGGTTAGGGAACACCGGGGAGCTGTTTTTT. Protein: CASSKPARLGNTGELFF. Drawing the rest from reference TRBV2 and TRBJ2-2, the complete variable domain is EPEVTQTPSHQVTQMGQEVILRCVPISNHLYFYWYRQILGQKVEFLVSFYNNEISEKSEIFDDQFSVERPDGSNFTLKIRSTKLEDSAMYFCASSKPARLGNTGELFFGEGSRLTVL.